This T cell receptor (beta chain) was obtained from a study of blood T cell repertoires in COVID-19. One Seattle source followed patients from active infection through their disease course. In the authors' methods: It was from reference gene primer amplification that nucleated cell counts were estimated. Profiled with immunoSEQ multiplex PCR; TCRdb holds only in-frame clones, not every one. That table gives V, J and clone size, and the DNA gave D and trimming. The sample contains about 120,000 clones, roughly four fifths of which appear only once. The sequence was obtained from a man aged 30-40 years with COVID-19, enrolled during active disease. The sequencing sample was made of peripheral blood.

The CDR3 DNA follows: TGCGCCAGCAGCTTCGGGACTAGCACAGATACGCAGTATTTT. This sequence encodes CASSFGTSTDTQYF. This rearrangement joins TRBV5-1 to TRBJ2-3; a weak D match, TRBD2 (6 bases). CDR3 length: 14 residues. From germline, CDR1 is SGHRS and CDR2 YFSETQ. Trimming removed 2 bases at V and 0 bases at J, with 7 bases between.